The rows below give T cell receptor beta chains drawn from one sample of a study of radiation and T cells in renal cell carcinoma. Generated by immunoSEQ multiplex PCR, the TCRdb table keeps only in-frame clones and is missing some. The table includes fewer than 45,000 clones, roughly 80% detected once. The material was blood, obtained from a patient whose treatment included radiotherapy and nephrectomy. These receptors came from a woman aged 70-85 years with renal cell carcinoma. Each CDR3 is given with its conserved first and last residue. The D gene is left open where the match is weak. Some rows mark clone size as missing; the rest say once, few, many or name a class of expanded clone.

clone_size j_call v_call d_call cdr3_aa cdr3_nt
. TRBJ2-5 TRBV21-1 . CASSAGTSGEQETQYF TGTGCCAGCAGTGCCGGGACTAGCGGGGAACAAGAGACCCAGTACTTC
. TRBJ2-3 TRBV2 . CASSESDSRTDTQYF TGTGCCAGCAGTGAGAGTGACTCCCGCACAGATACGCAGTATTTT
. TRBJ2-7 TRBV27 TRBD1 CASSKTTGGSYEQYF TGTGCCAGCAGCAAAACGACAGGGGGCTCCTACGAGCAGTACTTC
. TRBJ2-2 TRBV9 . CASSWVDAATGELFF TGTGCCAGCTCGTGGGTTGATGCCGCCACCGGGGAGCTGTTTTTT
. TRBJ1-1 TRBV6-5 . CASSTHRAPTEAFF TGTGCCAGCAGCACCCACAGGGCGCCCACTGAAGCTTTCTTT
. TRBJ1-1 TRBV5-5 TRBD1 CASSPGQMNTEAFF TGTGCCAGCAGCCCGGGACAGATGAACACTGAAGCTTTCTTT
. TRBJ2-3 TRBV19 TRBD2 CASSFSGGDGDTQYF TGTGCCAGTAGTTTTAGCGGGGGGGACGGAGATACGCAGTATTTT
. TRBJ1-1 TRBV6-5 TRBD1 CASSYSTGGWTEAFF TGTGCCAGCAGTTACTCGACAGGGGGCTGGACTGAAGCTTTCTTT
. TRBJ1-2 TRBV6-1 . CASSPRGAPSYGYTF TGTGCCAGCAGCCCCCGGGGGGCCCCCAGCTATGGCTACACCTTC
. TRBJ1-1 TRBV6-6 . CASSYDRNTEAFF TGTGCCAGCAGTTATGACAGGAACACTGAAGCTTTCTTT
. TRBJ2-7 TRBV6-5 TRBD2 CASSQGTSASYEQYF TGTGCCAGCAGTCAAGGGACTAGCGCATCCTACGAGCAGTACTTC
. TRBJ1-2 TRBV5-6 TRBD1 CASRSPGQGYGYTF TGTGCCAGCAGGAGCCCGGGACAGGGCTATGGCTACACCTTC
once TRBJ1-3 TRBV9 . CASSAGTASGNTIYF TGTGCCAGCAGCGCAGGAACGGCCTCTGGAAACACCATATATTTT
. TRBJ2-6 TRBV6-1 TRBD1 CASSEGTGGAGANVLTF TGTGCCAGCAGTGAAGGGACAGGGGGCGCTGGGGCCAACGTCCTGACTTTC
. TRBJ2-7 TRBV5-1 TRBD2 CASSLTVTSGRAPISYEQYF TGCGCCAGCAGCTTGACGGTTACTAGCGGGAGGGCCCCGATCTCCTACGAGCAGTACTTC
. TRBJ2-5 TRBV7-8 . CASSLAGAVGETQYF TGTGCCAGCAGCTTAGCAGGAGCGGTGGGGGAGACCCAGTACTTC
. TRBJ2-3 TRBV6-5 TRBD1 CATTWQGASDTQYF TGTGCCACCACGTGGCAGGGGGCATCAGATACGCAGTATTTT
. TRBJ1-2 TRBV6-6 . CASSVGGASGYGYTF TGTGCCAGCAGCGTGGGGGGGGCATCTGGCTATGGCTACACCTTC
. TRBJ1-1 TRBV15 TRBD1 CATSRDGQGGTEAFF TGTGCCACCAGCAGAGATGGACAGGGAGGCACTGAAGCTTTCTTT
. TRBJ2-5 TRBV19 . CASSIYAGETQYF TGTGCCAGTAGTATCTACGCAGGCGAGACCCAGTACTTC
few TRBJ2-5 TRBV10-3 TRBD2 CAISESGRVGETQYF TGTGCCATCAGTGAGTCTGGGAGGGTAGGAGAGACCCAGTACTTC
. TRBJ1-6 TRBV2 . CASSERAINSPLHF TGTGCCAGCAGTGAACGGGCTATTAATTCACCCCTCCACTTT
few TRBJ2-7 TRBV5-6 . CASSLVGRSYEQYF TGTGCCAGCAGCTTGGTGGGCCGCTCCTACGAGCAGTACTTC
few TRBJ1-4 TRBV4-3 . CASSPSGGATNEKLFF TGCGCCAGCAGCCCGTCCGGGGGAGCAACTAATGAAAAACTGTTTTTT
once TRBJ2-1 TRBV30 TRBD2 CAWSVLSGSKFF TGTGCCTGGAGTGTTTTAAGCGGGAGTAAGTTCTTC
. TRBJ1-4 TRBV19 . CATNAGGTGGEKLFF TGTGCCACCAACGCCGGGGGCACCGGCGGGGAAAAACTGTTTTTT
. TRBJ2-3 TRBV27 TRBD2 CASSSLAGITLDTQYF TGTGCCAGCAGTTCGCTAGCGGGGATAACGTTGGATACGCAGTATTTT
. TRBJ2-7 TRBV5-6 TRBD1 CASSRGTGSYEQYF TGTGCCAGCAGCAGGGGGACAGGCTCCTACGAGCAGTACTTC
. TRBJ1-2 TRBV5-1 . CASSLDGSYMQADGYTF TGCGCCAGCAGCTTGGATGGATCTTATATGCAGGCGGATGGCTACACCTTC
once TRBJ1-2 TRBV5-5 . CASSPYKGDYGYTF TGTGCCAGCAGCCCCTATAAAGGGGACTATGGCTACACCTTC
. TRBJ2-1 TRBV15 TRBD2 CATSRAAGGRNEQFF TGTGCCACCAGCAGAGCCGCGGGAGGAAGAAATGAGCAGTTCTTC
. TRBJ2-1 TRBV6-5 TRBD2 CASSKSGTSFYEQFF TGTGCCAGCAGTAAATCCGGGACTAGCTTCTATGAGCAGTTCTTC
once TRBJ1-3 TRBV9 . CASSVYREFSRSGNTIYF TGTGCCAGCAGCGTATACAGGGAATTCTCACGATCGGGGAACACCATATATTTT
. TRBJ2-2 TRBV11-3 TRBD2 CASSPGTSGGGINTGELFF TGTGCCAGCAGCCCCGGGACTAGCGGGGGAGGAATAAACACCGGGGAGCTGTTTTTT
. TRBJ2-7 TRBV7-6 . CASSLTGQGWYEQYF TGTGCCAGCAGCTTAACGGGGCAGGGATGGTACGAGCAGTACTTC
. TRBJ2-3 TRBV5-4 . CASSLYLDTQYF TGTGCCAGCAGCTTGTATTTAGATACGCAGTATTTT
. TRBJ1-4 TRBV6-5 . CASSYSWTTTNEKLFF TGTGCCAGCAGTTACTCGTGGACCACAACTAATGAAAAACTGTTTTTT
. TRBJ2-1 TRBV5-4 TRBD1 CASSGDRKYNEQFF TGTGCCAGCAGCGGGGACAGAAAATACAATGAGCAGTTCTTC
. TRBJ2-2 TRBV18 . CASSPQDGGNTGELFF TGTGCCAGCTCACCCCAGGACGGTGGAAACACCGGGGAGCTGTTTTTT
. TRBJ2-7 TRBV10-3 TRBD2 CAISDGLARYEQYF TGTGCCATCAGTGACGGACTAGCTCGGTACGAGCAGTACTTC
. TRBJ2-7 TRBV28 . CASTGRGDPPYEQYF TGTGCCAGCACCGGCAGGGGAGATCCCCCCTACGAGCAGTACTTC
. TRBJ2-4 TRBV7-8 TRBD2 CASSLGEGFSKNIQYF TGTGCCAGCAGCTTGGGGGAGGGATTTTCCAAAAACATTCAGTACTTC
. TRBJ2-1 TRBV11-1 TRBD2 CASRRGTSAPEQFF TGTGCCAGCAGACGAGGGACTAGCGCGCCTGAGCAGTTCTTC
once TRBJ1-3 TRBV5-6 TRBD1 CASSSGQGRNTIYF TGTGCCAGCAGCTCTGGACAGGGGAGAAACACCATATATTTT
. TRBJ2-7 TRBV18 TRBD1 CASSPSPTGGFQYF TGTGCCAGCTCACCATCGCCGACAGGGGGCTTTCAGTACTTC
. TRBJ2-1 TRBV29-1 . CSVHGTRGYNEQFF TGCAGCGTCCACGGGACACGGGGATACAATGAGCAGTTCTTC
. TRBJ2-5 TRBV5-1 . CASPQKTQYF TGCGCCAGCCCCCAGAAGACCCAGTACTTC
. TRBJ2-1 TRBV5-6 . CASSGAGSSYNEQFF TGTGCCAGCAGCGGAGCAGGGAGCTCCTACAATGAGCAGTTCTTC
. TRBJ2-7 TRBV18 . CASSPKGPYEQYF TGTGCCAGCTCACCAAAAGGACCCTACGAGCAGTACTTC
. TRBJ1-2 TRBV19 . CASSIEAGQGNYGYTF TGTGCCAGTAGTATAGAGGCGGGTCAAGGCAACTATGGCTACACCTTC
. TRBJ2-5 TRBV5-1 . CASSLGGTQETQYF TGCGCCAGCAGCTTGGGCGGTACCCAAGAGACCCAGTACTTC
. TRBJ1-1 TRBV6-5 . CASSYFGGTEAFF TGTGCCAGCAGTTACTTCGGGGGCACTGAAGCTTTCTTT
. TRBJ2-7 TRBV6-5 . CASRDQDNYEQYF TGTGCCAGCAGAGACCAGGATAACTACGAGCAGTACTTC
. TRBJ1-2 TRBV7-8 . CASSLDPGVEEPKTNYGYTF TGTGCCAGCAGCTTAGACCCCGGGGTGGAAGAGCCAAAGACTAACTATGGCTACACCTTC